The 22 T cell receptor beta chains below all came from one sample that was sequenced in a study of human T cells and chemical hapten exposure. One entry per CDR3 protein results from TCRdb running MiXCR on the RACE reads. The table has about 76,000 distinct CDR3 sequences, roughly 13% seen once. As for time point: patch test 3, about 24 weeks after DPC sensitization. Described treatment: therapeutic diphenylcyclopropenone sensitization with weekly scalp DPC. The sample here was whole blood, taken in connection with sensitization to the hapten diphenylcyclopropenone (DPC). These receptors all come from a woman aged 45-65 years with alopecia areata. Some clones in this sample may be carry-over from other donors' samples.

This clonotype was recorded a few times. For the CDR3, the DNA is TGTGCCAGCAGCCAACTAAACACTGAAGCTTTCTTT. Protein sequence: CASSQLNTEAFF. The V and J genes are TRBV3-1 and TRBJ1-1; D unclear. Germline V gene lookup returns CDR1 LGHDT and CDR2 YNNKEL (reference sequence). Trimming shortened V by 2 bases and J by 2 bases, and 3 bases separated the two germline ends. This CDR3 region has 12 residues.

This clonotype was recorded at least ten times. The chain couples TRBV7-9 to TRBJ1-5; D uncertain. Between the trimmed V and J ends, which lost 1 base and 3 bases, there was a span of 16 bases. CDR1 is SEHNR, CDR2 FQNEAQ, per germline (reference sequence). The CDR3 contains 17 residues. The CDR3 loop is CASSLVIEFDPNQPQHF. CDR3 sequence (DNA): TGTGCCAGCAGCTTAGTAATTGAGTTCGATCCCAATCAGCCCCAGCATTTT. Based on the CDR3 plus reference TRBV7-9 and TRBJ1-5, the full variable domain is DTGVSQNPRHKITKRGQNVTFRCDPISEHNRLYWYRQTLGQGPEFLTYFQNEAQLEKSRLLSDRFSAERPKGSFSTLEIQRTEQGDSAMYLCASSLVIEFDPNQPQHFGDGTRLSIL.

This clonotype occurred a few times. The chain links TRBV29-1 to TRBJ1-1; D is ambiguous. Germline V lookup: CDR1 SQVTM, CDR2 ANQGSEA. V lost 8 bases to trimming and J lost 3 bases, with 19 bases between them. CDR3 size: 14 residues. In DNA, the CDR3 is TGCAGCTACACTCCCCCAGGAGTGTACACTGAAGCTTTCTTT. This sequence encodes CSYTPPGVYTEAFF.

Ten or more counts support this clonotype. The chain's CDR3 is CASSLSSAKREQYF. The CDR3 DNA reads as TGTGCCAGCAGCCTAAGTAGCGCCAAGCGGGAGCAGTACTTC. The chain combines TRBV3-1 with TRBJ2-7; D may be TRBD2 (5 bases). CDR1 LGHDT and CDR2 YNNKEL come from the germline V gene (reference sequence). The CDR3 is made up of 14 amino acids. V was cut by 4 bases and J by 7 bases, with 17 bases left in between.

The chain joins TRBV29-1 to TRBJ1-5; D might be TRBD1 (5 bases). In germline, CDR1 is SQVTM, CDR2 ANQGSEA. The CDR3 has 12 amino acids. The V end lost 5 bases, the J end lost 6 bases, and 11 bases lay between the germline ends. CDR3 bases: TGCAGCGTTAGGGACTGGGGTCAGCCCCAGCATTTT. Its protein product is CSVRDWGQPQHF.

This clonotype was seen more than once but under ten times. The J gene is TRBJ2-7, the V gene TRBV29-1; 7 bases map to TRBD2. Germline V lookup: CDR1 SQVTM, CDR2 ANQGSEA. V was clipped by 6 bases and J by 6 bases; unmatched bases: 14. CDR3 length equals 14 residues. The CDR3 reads CSVGAGTAFLEQYF. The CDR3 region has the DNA TGCAGCGTCGGAGCGGGGACGGCCTTTCTCGAGCAGTACTTC.

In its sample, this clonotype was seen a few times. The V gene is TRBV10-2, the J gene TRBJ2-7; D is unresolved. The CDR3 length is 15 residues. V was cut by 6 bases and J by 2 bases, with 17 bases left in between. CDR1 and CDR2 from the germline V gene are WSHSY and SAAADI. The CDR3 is CASSRVGLLPYEQYF. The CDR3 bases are TGCGCCAGCAGCCGCGTAGGCCTCCTCCCCTACGAGCAGTACTTC.

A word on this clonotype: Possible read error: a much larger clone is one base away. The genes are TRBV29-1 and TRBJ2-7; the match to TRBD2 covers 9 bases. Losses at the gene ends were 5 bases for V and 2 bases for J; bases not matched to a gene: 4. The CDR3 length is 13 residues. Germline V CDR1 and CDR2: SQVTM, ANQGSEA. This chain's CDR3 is CSVMAGGPYEQYF. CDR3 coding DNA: TGCAGCGTTATGGCGGGAGGGCCCTACGAGCAGTACTTC.

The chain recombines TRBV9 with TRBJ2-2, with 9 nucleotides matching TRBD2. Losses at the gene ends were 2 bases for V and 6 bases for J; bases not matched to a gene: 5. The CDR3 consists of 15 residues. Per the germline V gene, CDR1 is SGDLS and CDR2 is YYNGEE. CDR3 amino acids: CASSVRTSVSGELFF. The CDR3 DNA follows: TGTGCCAGCAGCGTCAGGACTAGCGTATCCGGGGAGCTGTTTTTT.

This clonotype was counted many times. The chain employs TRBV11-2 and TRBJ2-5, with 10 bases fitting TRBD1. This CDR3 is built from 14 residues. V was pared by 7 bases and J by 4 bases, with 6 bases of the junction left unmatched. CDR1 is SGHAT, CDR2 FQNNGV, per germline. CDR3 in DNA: TGTGCCAGCACCCTCGGGACAGGGGCAGAGACCCAGTACTTC. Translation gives CASTLGTGAETQYF.

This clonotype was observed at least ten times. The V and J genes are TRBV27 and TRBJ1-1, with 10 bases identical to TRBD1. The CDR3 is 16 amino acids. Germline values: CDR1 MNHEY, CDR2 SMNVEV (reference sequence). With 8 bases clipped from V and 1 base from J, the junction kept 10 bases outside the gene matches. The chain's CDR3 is CASGRTGTGENTEAFF. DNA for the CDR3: TGTGCCAGCGGACGAACCGGGACAGGGGAGAACACTGAAGCTTTCTTT.

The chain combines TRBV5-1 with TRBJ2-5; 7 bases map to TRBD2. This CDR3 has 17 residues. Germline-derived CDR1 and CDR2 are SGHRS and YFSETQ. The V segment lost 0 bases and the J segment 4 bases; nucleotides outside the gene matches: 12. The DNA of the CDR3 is TGCGCCAGCAGCTTGGCAATCGGGAGGCTCCCCGGAGAGACCCAGTACTTC. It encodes CASSLAIGRLPGETQYF.

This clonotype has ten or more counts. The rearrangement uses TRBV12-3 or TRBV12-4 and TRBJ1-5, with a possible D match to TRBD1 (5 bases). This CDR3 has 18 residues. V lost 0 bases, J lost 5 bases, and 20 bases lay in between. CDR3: CASSLAGFVGGGYQPQHF. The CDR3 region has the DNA TGTGCCAGCAGTTTAGCGGGGTTCGTGGGGGGAGGCTATCAGCCCCAGCATTTT.

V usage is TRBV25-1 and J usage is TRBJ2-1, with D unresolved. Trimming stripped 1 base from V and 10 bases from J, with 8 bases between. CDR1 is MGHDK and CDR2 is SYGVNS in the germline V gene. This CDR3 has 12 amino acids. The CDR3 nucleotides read TGTGCCAGCAGTGAATTATTGGGGGAGCAGTTCTTC. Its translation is CASSELLGEQFF. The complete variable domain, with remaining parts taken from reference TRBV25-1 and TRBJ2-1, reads EADIYQTPRYLVIGTGKKITLECSQTMGHDKMYWYQQDPGMELHLIHYSYGVNSTEKGDLSSESTVSRIRTEHFPLTLESARPSHTSQYLCASSELLGEQFFGPGTRLTVL.

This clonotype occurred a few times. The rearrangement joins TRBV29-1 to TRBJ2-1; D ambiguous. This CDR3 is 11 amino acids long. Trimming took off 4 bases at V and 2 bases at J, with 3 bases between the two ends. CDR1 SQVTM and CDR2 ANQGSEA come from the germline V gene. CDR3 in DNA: TGCAGCGTTGCCGCCTACAATGAGCAGTTCTTC. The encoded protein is CSVAAYNEQFF.

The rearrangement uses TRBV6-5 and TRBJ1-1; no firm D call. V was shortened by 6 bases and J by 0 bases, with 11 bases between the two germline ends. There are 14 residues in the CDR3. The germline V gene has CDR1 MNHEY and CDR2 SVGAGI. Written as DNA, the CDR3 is TGTGCCAGCAGCCAGATAAAAGTGAACACTGAAGCTTTCTTT. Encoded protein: CASSQIKVNTEAFF.

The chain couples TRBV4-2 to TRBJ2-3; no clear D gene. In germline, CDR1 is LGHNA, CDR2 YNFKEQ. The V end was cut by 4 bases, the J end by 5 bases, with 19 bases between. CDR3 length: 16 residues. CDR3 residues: CASSPRDVASRDTQYF. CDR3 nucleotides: TGTGCCAGCAGCCCCAGAGACGTCGCTTCAAGAGATACGCAGTATTTT.

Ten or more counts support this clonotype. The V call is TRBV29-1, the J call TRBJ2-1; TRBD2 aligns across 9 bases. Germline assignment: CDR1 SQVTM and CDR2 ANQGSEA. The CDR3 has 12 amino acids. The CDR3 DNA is TGCAGAGCTGGCGGGGGGGCAGATGAGCAGTTCTTC. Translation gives CRAGGGADEQFF.

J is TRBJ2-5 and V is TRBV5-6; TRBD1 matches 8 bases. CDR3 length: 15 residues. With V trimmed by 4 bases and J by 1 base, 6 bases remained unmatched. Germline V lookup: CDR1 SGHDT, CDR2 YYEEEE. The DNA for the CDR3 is TGTGCCAGCAGCCGGATCACAGGGGGCCAAGAGACCCAGTACTTC. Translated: CASSRITGGQETQYF.

CDR3 in amino acids: CASGLAGLLPYEQYF. The CDR3 bases are TGTGCTAGTGGTTTGGCGGGACTGCTTCCCTACGAGCAGTACTTC. The chain carries TRBV12-5 and TRBJ2-7; D perhaps matches TRBD2 (6 bases). The CDR3 consists of 15 residues. The V gene lost 1 base and the J gene lost 2 bases, with 12 bases spanning the gap. The germline CDR1 and CDR2 sequences are LGHNT and FRNRAP.

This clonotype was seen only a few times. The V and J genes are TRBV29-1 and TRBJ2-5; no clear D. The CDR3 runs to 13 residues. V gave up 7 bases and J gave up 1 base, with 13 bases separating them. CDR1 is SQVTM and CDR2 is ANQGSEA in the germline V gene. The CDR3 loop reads CSALPGGQETQYF. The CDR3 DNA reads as TGCAGCGCCCTACCGGGCGGCCAAGAGACCCAGTACTTC. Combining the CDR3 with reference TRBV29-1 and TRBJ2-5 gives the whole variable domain SAVISQKPSRDICQRGTSLTIQCQVDSQVTMMFWYRQQPGQSLTLIATANQGSEATYESGFVIDKFPISRPNLTFSTLTVSNMSPEDSSIYLCSALPGGQETQYFGPGTRLLVL.

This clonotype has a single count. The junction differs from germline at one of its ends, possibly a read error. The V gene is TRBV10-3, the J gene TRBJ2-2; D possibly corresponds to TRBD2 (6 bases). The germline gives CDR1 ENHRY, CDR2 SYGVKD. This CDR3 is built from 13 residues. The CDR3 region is CAIRDYLTEELFF. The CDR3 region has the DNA TGTGCCATCAGGGACTATCTCACCGAGGAGCTGTTTTTT.